The sequence of this TCR beta chain was determined in a study of T cell responses to AZD1222 COVID-19 vaccine. CDR1 LGHDT and CDR2 YNNKEL come from the germline V gene (reference sequence). V lost 5 bases to trimming and J lost 2 bases, with 3 bases between them. This CDR3 is 12 amino acids long. Comments on this clone: Its antigen is still unknown.

Study outcomes and limitations: A rise in Spike-specific TCR breadth and depth followed two AZD1222 doses. Donors in the cohort were predominantly white British and more often female, and clonal diversity was possibly underestimated.

Sequencing used immunoSEQ multiplex PCR; TCRdb keeps in-frame clones, though not all of them. The sample lists some 120,000 clones; approximately 85% were seen once. This clonotype was obtained from an adult in good health. This sample comprised peripheral blood, obtained on day 0 of AZD1222 vaccination. The V call is TRBV3-1 (or the pseudogene TRBV3-2), the J call TRBJ2-2, with D hard to call. CDR3 sequence: CASSTNTGELFF. DNA of the CDR3: TGTGCCAGCAGCACTAACACCGGGGAGCTGTTTTTT.